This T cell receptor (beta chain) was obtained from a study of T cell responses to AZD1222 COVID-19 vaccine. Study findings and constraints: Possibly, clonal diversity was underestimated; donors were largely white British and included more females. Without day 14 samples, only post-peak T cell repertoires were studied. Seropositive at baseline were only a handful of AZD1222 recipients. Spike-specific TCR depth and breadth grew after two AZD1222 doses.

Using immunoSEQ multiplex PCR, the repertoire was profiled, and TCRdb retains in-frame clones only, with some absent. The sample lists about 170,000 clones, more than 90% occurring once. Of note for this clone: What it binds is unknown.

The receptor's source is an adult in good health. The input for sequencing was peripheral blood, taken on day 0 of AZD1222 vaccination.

The CDR3 here is CASSPLAGENTEAFF. CDR3 DNA sequence: TGTGCCAGCTCACCACTGGCGGGGGAGAACACTGAAGCTTTCTTT. The genes are TRBV18 and TRBJ1-1; a weak D match, TRBD1 (5 bases). The CDR3 extends over 15 amino acids. Germline CDR1 KGHSH, CDR2 LQKENI. V lost 1 base and J 1 base, leaving 10 bases between the germline ends.